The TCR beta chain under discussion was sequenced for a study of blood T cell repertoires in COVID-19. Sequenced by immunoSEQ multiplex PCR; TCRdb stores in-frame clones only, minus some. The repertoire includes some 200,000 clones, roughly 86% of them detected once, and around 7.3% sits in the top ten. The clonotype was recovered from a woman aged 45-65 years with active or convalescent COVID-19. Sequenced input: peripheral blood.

CDR3 in amino acids: CASILDSRAYEQYF. The CDR3 region has the DNA TGTGCCAGCATCCTGGACAGCCGCGCCTACGAGCAGTACTTC. J is TRBJ2-7 and V is TRBV2; D may be TRBD1 (6 bases). CDR3 length equals 14 residues. The V end lost 7 bases, the J end lost 2 bases, and 15 bases lay between the germline ends. Germline CDR1 SNHLY, CDR2 FYNNEI.